This T cell receptor (beta chain) stems from a study of OX40 agonist ivuxolimab in advanced cancers. In the study overall: Patients were given ivuxolimab, an antibody that agonizes OX40 (CD134). One patient with hepatocellular carcinoma and two with cutaneous melanoma, three in all, had partial responses. General study results and limits: Low normalized T-cell clonal expansion was also seen in some nonresponders.

Patients with autoimmune history or systemic immunosuppression were excluded. J lost 5 bases, V lost 5 bases, and 11 bases had no gene match. Germline V gene lookup returns CDR1 SEHNR and CDR2 FQNEAQ (reference sequence). The CDR3 is 15 residues long. Notes on this clone: The antigen remains undetermined.

Using immunoSEQ multiplex PCR, the repertoire was profiled, and TCRdb retains in-frame clones only, with some absent. The sample records about 130,000 clones, 92% being singletons. This clonotype originated in an adult with an advanced solid tumor such as melanoma, head and neck, liver or kidney cancer. The source was CD4+ or CD8+ T cells sorted from blood, collected in a trial of the OX40 agonist ivuxolimab. The V gene is TRBV7-9, the J gene TRBJ2-5, with 7 bases identical to TRBD1. DNA of the CDR3: TGTGCCAGCAGCGGCCGACACAGGGGTATTGAGACCCAGTACTTC. Translated, it gives CASSGRHRGIETQYF.